This T cell receptor (beta chain) was captured by sequencing in a study of blood T cell repertoires in COVID-19. Study processing details: Estimation of nucleated cell counts was performed using reference gene primer amplification. Some clones are missing from TCRdb's copy, which holds only in-frame ones; the method was immunoSEQ multiplex PCR. V and J calls and clone size are those listed in that table; D and trimming were worked out from the DNA. The data show roughly 30,000 clones, approximately 93% seen once. Trimming pared 4 bases from V and 8 bases from J, leaving 13 bases between. CDR1 MNHEY and CDR2 SMNVEV come from the germline V gene (reference sequence). The CDR3 has 13 residues.

The sequencing sample was made of peripheral blood. This TCR derives from a man between 60 and 70 years old with acute or convalescent COVID-19. The chain carries TRBV27 and TRBJ2-3; D might be TRBD2 (5 bases). CDR3 nucleotides: TGTGCCAGCAGTTCAAGCGGAGGCACTACGCAGTATTTT. Protein: CASSSSGGTTQYF.